The clone carrying this T cell receptor (beta chain) was counted ten times or more. Antigen specificity is unknown. The observed sequence ends 3 residues before the CDR3 terminus, with the missing tail filled in from the germline J gene. This entry comes from a study of T cell clonality in common variable immunodeficiency. Points from the study as a whole: Fewer deletions and N-nucleotide insertions were reportedly seen in common variable immunodeficiency TCR beta sequences.

Control and CVID samples contributed equal amounts of genomic DNA. Data came from immunoSEQ multiplex PCR; TCRdb stores just in-frame clones and leaves some out. This sample carries about 26,000 clones, none of them present only once. V gave up 0 bases and J gave up 3 bases, with 15 bases separating them. CDR1 is MNHNS, CDR2 SASEGT, per germline. The CDR3 totals 17 residues. CVID meant reduced serum IgG, IgA and/or IgM plus specific antibody deficiency. No CVID subject was ill or on immunomodulatory drugs when sampled. Donors gave roughly 5 to 8 ml heparinized peripheral whole blood. Sequenced: peripheral blood mononuclear cells. The chain is built from TRBV6-1 and TRBJ2-1, with D possibly being TRBD2 (5 bases). The TCR sequence derives from a human donor with common variable immunodeficiency. The CDR3 bases that were read are TGTGCCAGCAGTGAAGCGCTTCCCCTAGGAGGCTACAATGAG. The encoded protein is CASSEALPLGGYNE. The whole CDR3 protein reads CASSEALPLGGYNEQFF.